This T cell receptor (beta chain) appears in the sequencing data of a study of glioma-infiltrating T cells after dendritic cell vaccination. The CDR3 length is 16 residues. Losses at the gene ends were 4 bases for V and 4 bases for J; bases not matched to a gene: 7. Germline V CDR1 and CDR2: LNHDA, SQIVND (reference sequence). Primers: 60 V beta forward and 13 J beta reverse. The data were produced by immunoSEQ multiplex PCR, yet TCRdb's version contains in-frame clones alone and is incomplete. The sample has 85,000 to 95,000 clones, more than 75% seen once. The receptor comes from a human donor with glioblastoma. The source was blood, collected before dendritic cell vaccination. The gene calls are TRBV19 and TRBJ2-7, with 13 bases that match TRBD2. CDR3 sequence: CASSNDGTSGTYEQYF. CDR3 sequence (DNA): TGTGCCAGTAGTAACGACGGGACTAGCGGGACATACGAGCAGTACTTC.